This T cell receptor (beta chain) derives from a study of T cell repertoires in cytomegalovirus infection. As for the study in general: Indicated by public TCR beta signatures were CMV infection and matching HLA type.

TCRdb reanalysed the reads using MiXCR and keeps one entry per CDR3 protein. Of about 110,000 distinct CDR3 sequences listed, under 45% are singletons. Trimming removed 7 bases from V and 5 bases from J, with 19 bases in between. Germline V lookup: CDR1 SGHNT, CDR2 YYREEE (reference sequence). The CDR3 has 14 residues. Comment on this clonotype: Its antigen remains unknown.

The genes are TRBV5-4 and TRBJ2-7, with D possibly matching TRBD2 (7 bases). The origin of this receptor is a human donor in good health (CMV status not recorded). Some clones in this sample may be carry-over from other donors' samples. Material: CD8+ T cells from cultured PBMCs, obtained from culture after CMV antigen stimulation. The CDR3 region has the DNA TGTGCCAGCGGGTCGTGGGGGGGGGCCCACGAGCAGTACTTC. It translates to CASGSWGGAHEQYF.